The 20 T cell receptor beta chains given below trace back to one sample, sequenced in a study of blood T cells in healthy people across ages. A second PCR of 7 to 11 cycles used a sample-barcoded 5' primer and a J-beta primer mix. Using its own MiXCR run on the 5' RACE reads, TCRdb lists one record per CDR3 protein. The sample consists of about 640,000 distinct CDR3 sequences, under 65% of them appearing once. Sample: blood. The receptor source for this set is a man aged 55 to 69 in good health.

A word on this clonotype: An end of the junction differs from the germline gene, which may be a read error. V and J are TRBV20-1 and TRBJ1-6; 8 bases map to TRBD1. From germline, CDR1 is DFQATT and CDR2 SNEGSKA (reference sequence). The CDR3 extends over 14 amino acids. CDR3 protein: CSARGGTGASPPHF. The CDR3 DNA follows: TGCAGTGCTAGGGGCGGGACAGGAGCCTCACCCCCCCACTTT.

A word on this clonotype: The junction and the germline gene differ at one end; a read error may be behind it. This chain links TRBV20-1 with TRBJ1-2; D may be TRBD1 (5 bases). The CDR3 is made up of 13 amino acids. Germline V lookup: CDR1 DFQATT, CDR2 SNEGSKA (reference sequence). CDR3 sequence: CGANPGTNYGYTF. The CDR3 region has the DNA TGCGGTGCTAACCCAGGGACCAACTATGGCTACACCTTC.

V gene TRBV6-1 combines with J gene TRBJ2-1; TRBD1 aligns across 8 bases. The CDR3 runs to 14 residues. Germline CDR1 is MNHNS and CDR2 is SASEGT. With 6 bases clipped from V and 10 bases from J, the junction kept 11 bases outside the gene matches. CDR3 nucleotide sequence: TGTGCCAGCAGCCCCGACAGGGGCCTAGGGGAGCAGTTCTTC. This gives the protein CASSPDRGLGEQFF.

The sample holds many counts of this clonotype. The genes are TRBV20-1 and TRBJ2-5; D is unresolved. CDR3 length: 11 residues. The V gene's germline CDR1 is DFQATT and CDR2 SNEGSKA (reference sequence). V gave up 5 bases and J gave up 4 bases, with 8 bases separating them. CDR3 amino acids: CSAYDRETQYF. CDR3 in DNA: TGCAGTGCTTACGACCGAGAGACCCAGTACTTC.

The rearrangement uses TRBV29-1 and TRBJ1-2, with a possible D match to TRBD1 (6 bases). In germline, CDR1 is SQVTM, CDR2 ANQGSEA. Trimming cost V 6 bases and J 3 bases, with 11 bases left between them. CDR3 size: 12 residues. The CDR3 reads CSVKAGDYGYTF. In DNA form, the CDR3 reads TGCAGCGTGAAGGCAGGGGACTATGGCTACACCTTC.

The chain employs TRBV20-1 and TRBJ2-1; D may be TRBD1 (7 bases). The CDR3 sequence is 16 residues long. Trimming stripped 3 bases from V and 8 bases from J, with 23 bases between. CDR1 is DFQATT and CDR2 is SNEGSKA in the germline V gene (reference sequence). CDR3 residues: CSASPDRDWVSDEQFF. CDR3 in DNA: TGCAGTGCTAGCCCCGACAGGGACTGGGTTTCGGATGAGCAGTTCTTC.

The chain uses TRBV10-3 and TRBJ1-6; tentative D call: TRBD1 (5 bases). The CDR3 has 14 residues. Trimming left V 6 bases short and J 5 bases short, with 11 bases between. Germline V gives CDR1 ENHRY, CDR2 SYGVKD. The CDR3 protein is CAIRRQSNNSPLHF. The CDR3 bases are TGTGCCATCAGGAGACAGTCGAATAATTCACCCCTCCACTTT.

The CDR3 DNA follows: TGCGCCAGCAGCCAAGAGGGACTAGCGGCCTACAATGAGCAGTACTTC. Encoded protein: CASSQEGLAAYNEQYF. V usage is TRBV4-1 and J usage is TRBJ2-7, with 11 bases aligning to TRBD2. This CDR3 region has 16 residues. Germline values: CDR1 MGHRA, CDR2 YSYEKL. J gave up 7 bases and V 0 bases, and 8 bases lay outside the gene matches.

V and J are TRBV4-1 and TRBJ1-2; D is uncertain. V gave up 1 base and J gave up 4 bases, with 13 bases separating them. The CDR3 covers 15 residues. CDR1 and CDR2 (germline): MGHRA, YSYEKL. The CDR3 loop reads CASSQVQRTLYGYTF. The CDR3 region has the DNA TGCGCCAGCAGCCAAGTACAGCGTACTCTCTATGGCTACACCTTC.

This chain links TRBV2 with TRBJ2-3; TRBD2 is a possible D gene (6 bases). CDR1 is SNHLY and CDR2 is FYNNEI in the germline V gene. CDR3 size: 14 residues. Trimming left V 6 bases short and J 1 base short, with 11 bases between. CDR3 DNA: TGTGCCAGCAGGCGGGCTAGCGGCACAGATACGCAGTATTTT. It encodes CASRRASGTDTQYF. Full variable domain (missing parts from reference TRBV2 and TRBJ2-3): EPEVTQTPSHQVTQMGQEVILRCVPISNHLYFYWYRQILGQKVEFLVSFYNNEISEKSEIFDDQFSVERPDGSNFTLKIRSTKLEDSAMYFCASRRASGTDTQYFGPGTRLTVL.

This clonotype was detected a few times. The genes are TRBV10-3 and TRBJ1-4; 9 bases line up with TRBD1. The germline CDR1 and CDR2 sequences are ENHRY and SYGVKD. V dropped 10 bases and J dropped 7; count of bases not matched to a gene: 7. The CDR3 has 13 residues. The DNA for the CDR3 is TGTGCCACCAACCGACAGGGGGGTGAAAAACTGTTTTTT. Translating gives CATNRQGGEKLFF.

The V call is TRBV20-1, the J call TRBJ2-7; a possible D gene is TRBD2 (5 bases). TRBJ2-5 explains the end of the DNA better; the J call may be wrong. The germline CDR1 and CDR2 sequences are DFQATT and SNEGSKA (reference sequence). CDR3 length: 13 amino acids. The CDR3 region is CSAERTFKETQYF. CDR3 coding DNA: TGCAGTGCCGAGAGGACTTTTAAAGAGACCCAGTACTTC.

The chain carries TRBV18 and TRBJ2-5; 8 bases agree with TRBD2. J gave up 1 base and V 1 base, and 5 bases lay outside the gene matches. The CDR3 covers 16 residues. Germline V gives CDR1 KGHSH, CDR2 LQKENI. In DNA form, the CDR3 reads TGTGCCAGCTCACCACTCGGGGGGGGCCTCCAAGAGACCCAGTACTTC. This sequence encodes CASSPLGGGLQETQYF.

DNA for the CDR3: TGTGCCAGCAGCCAAGACTCCCCTCCTCAGCCCCAGCATTTT. Translation gives CASSQDSPPQPQHF. The chain carries TRBV3-1 and TRBJ1-5, with no clear D. This CDR3 has 14 amino acids. Germline CDR1 reads LGHDT; CDR2 reads YNNKEL (reference sequence). The V end was cut by 0 bases, the J end by 6 bases, with 9 bases between.

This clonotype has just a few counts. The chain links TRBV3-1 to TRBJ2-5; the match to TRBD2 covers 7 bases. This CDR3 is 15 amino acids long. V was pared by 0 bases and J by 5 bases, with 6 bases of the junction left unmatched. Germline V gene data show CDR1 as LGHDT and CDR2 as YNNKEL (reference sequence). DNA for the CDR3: TGTGCCAGCAGCCAAGAGGTGCGAGCGGGGGAGACCCAGTACTTC. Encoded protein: CASSQEVRAGETQYF.

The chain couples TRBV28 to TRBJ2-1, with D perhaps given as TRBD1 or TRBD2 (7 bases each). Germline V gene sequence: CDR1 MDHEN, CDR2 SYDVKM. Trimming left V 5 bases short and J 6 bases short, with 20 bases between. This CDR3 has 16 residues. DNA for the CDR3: TGTGCCAGCAGTCCCCGAGGGAGGGGGCGCTTCAATGAGCAGTTCTTC. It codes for CASSPRGRGRFNEQFF.

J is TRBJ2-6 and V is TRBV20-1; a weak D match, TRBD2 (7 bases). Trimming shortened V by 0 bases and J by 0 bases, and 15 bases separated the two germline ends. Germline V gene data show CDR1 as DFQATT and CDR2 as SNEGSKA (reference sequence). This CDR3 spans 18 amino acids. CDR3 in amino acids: CSAREGGGGRSGANVLTF. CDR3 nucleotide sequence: TGCAGTGCTAGAGAGGGGGGCGGGGGACGCTCTGGGGCCAACGTCCTGACTTTC.

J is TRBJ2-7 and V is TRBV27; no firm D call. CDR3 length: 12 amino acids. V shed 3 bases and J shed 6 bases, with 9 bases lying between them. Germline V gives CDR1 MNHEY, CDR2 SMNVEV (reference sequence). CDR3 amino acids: CASSLSGSEQYF. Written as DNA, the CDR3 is TGTGCCAGCAGTTTGTCTGGGTCCGAGCAGTACTTC.

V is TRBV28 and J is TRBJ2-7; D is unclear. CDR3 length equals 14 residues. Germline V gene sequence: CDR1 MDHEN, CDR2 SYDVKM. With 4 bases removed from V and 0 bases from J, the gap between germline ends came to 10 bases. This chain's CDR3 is CASSSGEGSYEQYF. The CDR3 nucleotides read TGTGCCAGCAGTTCAGGAGAAGGCTCCTACGAGCAGTACTTC.

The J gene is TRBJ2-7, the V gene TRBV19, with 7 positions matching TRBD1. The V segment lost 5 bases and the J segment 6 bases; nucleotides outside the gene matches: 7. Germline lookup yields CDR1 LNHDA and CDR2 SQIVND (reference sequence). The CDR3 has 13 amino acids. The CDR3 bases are TGTGCCAGTAGTGAGAGGGGGCAGACCGAGCAGTACTTC. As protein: CASSERGQTEQYF.